These 2 T cell receptor beta chains share one sample of origin, sequenced in a study of blood T cell repertoires in COVID-19. Some clones are missing from TCRdb's copy, which holds only in-frame ones; the method was immunoSEQ multiplex PCR. The repertoire has tens of thousands of clones, approximately 92% of them found once; the top ten carry about 45%. The specimen sequenced was peripheral blood. Source of these receptors: a human donor with acute or convalescent COVID-19. The donor label of this sample is uncertain.

The chain is built from TRBV18 and TRBJ2-2; TRBD1 might be the D (6 bases). Trimming shortened V by 3 bases and J by 2 bases, and 13 bases separated the two germline ends. The CDR3 consists of 16 residues. Germline CDR1 and CDR2: KGHSH and LQKENI. The CDR3 loop is CASSPARDTNTGELFF. CDR3 nucleotides: TGTGCCAGCTCACCCGCCCGGGACACAAACACCGGGGAGCTGTTTTTT. The complete variable domain, with remaining parts taken from reference TRBV18 and TRBJ2-2, reads NAGVMQNPRHLVRRRGQEARLRCSPMKGHSHVYWYRQLPEEGLKFMVYLQKENIIDESGMPKERFSAEFPKEGPSILRIQQVVRGDSAAYFCASSPARDTNTGELFFGEGSRLTVL.

The V call is TRBV30, the J call TRBJ2-1; 11 bases agree with TRBD2. V was clipped by 0 bases and J by 10 bases; unmatched bases: 8. CDR1 is GTSNPN and CDR2 is SVGIG in the germline V gene (reference sequence). This CDR3 has 15 residues. Written as DNA, the CDR3 is TGTGCCTGGAGTGTTTTTAGCGGGGGGGCTGGGGAGCAGTTCTTC. It yields the protein CAWSVFSGGAGEQFF.